Below are 32 T cell receptor beta chains sequenced from a single sample in a study of blood T cell repertoires in COVID-19. Repertoires were generated with immunoSEQ multiplex PCR, while TCRdb's copy carries only in-frame clones and drops some. The repertoire includes around 70,000 clones, 82% of them detected once, and more than 6.5% sits in the top ten. Input material: peripheral blood. The receptors derive from a man aged 55 to 69 with acute or convalescent COVID-19.

This clone was recorded only once. This sequence joins TRBV19 and TRBJ1-4; TRBD1 agrees at 8 bases. V was pared by 3 bases and J by 5 bases, with 8 bases of the junction left unmatched. The CDR3 extends over 16 amino acids. The V gene's germline CDR1 is LNHDA and CDR2 SQIVND (reference sequence). The CDR3 reads CASSIEGQALNEKLFF. CDR3 bases: TGTGCCAGTAGTATCGAGGGACAGGCGCTGAATGAAAAACTGTTTTTT. The whole variable domain, remainder taken from reference TRBV19 and TRBJ1-4, is DGGITQSPKYLFRKEGQNVTLSCEQNLNHDAMYWYRQDPGQGLRLIYYSQIVNDFQKGDIAEGYSVSREKKESFPLTVTSAQKNPTAFYLCASSIEGQALNEKLFFGSGTQLSVL.

The table lists this clone with a few counts. V and J are TRBV19 and TRBJ2-2; TRBD2 agrees at 12 bases. Germline CDR1 reads LNHDA; CDR2 reads SQIVND (reference sequence). This CDR3 comprises 16 residues. V shed 2 bases and J 5 bases; nucleotides not matched to a gene: 3. This CDR3 reads CASSIRTSGTTGELFF. The CDR3 DNA sequence: TGTGCCAGTAGTATAAGGACTAGCGGGACGACCGGGGAGCTGTTTTTT.

The chain joins TRBV5-1 to TRBJ2-2; TRBD1 matches 10 bases. With 4 bases clipped from V and 6 bases from J, the junction kept 3 bases outside the gene matches. The CDR3 length is 14 residues. The germline V gene has CDR1 SGHRS and CDR2 YFSETQ. The CDR3 coding sequence is TGCGCCAGCAGCCTAGGGACAGGGGCCGGGGAGCTGTTTTTT. This encodes CASSLGTGAGELFF.

This sequence joins TRBV5-5 and TRBJ1-5; D call uncertain. In germline, CDR1 is SGHKS, CDR2 YYEKEE (reference sequence). The V end was cut by 0 bases, the J end by 4 bases, with 5 bases between. CDR3 length: 13 amino acids. CDR3 sequence (DNA): TGTGCCAGCAGCTTGGACGCGAATCAGCCCCAGCATTTT. Translation: CASSLDANQPQHF. Combining the CDR3 with reference TRBV5-5 and TRBJ1-5 gives the whole variable domain DAGVTQSPTHLIKTRGQQVTLRCSPISGHKSVSWYQQVLGQGPQFIFQYYEKEERGRGNFPDRFSARQFPNYSSELNVNALLLGDSALYLCASSLDANQPQHFGDGTRLSIL.

The chain links TRBV4-2 to TRBJ2-3; 9 bases are a match to TRBD2. In germline, CDR1 is LGHNA, CDR2 YNFKEQ. V gave up 2 bases and J gave up 3 bases; unmatched junction bases: 18. The CDR3 is 20 amino acids. Written as DNA, the CDR3 is TGTGCCAGCAGCCAAAAATCTAGCGGGGATTTGAGAAGACGGACAGATACGCAGTATTTT. As protein: CASSQKSSGDLRRRTDTQYF.

V is TRBV30 and J is TRBJ1-5; possible D gene TRBD1, 6 bases. Germline V CDR1 and CDR2: GTSNPN, SVGIG (reference sequence). Trimming took 0 bases from V and 1 from J, leaving 10 bases between them. The CDR3 extends over 15 amino acids. The CDR3 DNA sequence: TGTGCCTGGAGTGTACGAGGACAGAGCAATCAGCCCCAGCATTTT. It encodes CAWSVRGQSNQPQHF.

The J gene is TRBJ1-1, the V gene TRBV5-1, with D perhaps TRBD1 (5 bases). This CDR3 comprises 15 residues. Germline V gene data show CDR1 as SGHRS and CDR2 as YFSETQ. V was trimmed by 1 base and J by 8 bases, leaving 18 bases between them. The CDR3 is CASSLKGPGSSEAFF. CDR3 bases: TGCGCCAGCAGCTTGAAGGGGCCTGGTTCCTCAGAAGCTTTCTTT.

The J gene is TRBJ2-1, the V gene TRBV19, with TRBD2 identical over 10 bases. This CDR3 is built from 15 residues. Germline values: CDR1 LNHDA, CDR2 SQIVND (reference sequence). The J segment lost 7 bases and the V segment lost 8 bases, leaving 11 bases of the junction unmatched. The CDR3 spells CASSLAGAAINEQFF. The CDR3 DNA sequence: TGTGCCAGTTCCCTAGCGGGAGCAGCCATAAATGAGCAGTTCTTC.

The chain carries TRBV4-1 and TRBJ2-7; D possibly corresponds to TRBD1 (6 bases). Trimming removed 2 bases at V and 5 bases at J, with 22 bases between. The V gene's germline CDR1 is MGHRA and CDR2 YSYEKL. CDR3 size: 17 residues. CDR3 protein: CASSQLDLGFTGNEQYF. CDR3 nucleotide sequence: TGCGCCAGCAGCCAACTAGACTTGGGATTCACAGGGAACGAGCAGTACTTC.

This chain connects TRBV7-2 to TRBJ2-4; 8 bases line up with TRBD2. Germline V gene data show CDR1 as SGHTA and CDR2 as FQGNSA. Trimming cost V 5 bases and J 1 base; bases outside gene matches: 4. This CDR3 has 15 residues. The CDR3 spells CASSPREGAKNIQYF. Written as DNA, the CDR3 is TGTGCCAGCAGCCCCCGGGAGGGGGCCAAAAACATTCAGTACTTC.

This rearrangement joins TRBV3-1 (or the pseudogene TRBV3-2) to TRBJ1-2; D is undetermined. Germline CDR1 LGHDT, CDR2 YNNKEL (reference sequence). Trimming took 4 bases from V and 4 from J, leaving 10 bases between them. The length of the CDR3 is 13 residues. This CDR3 reads CASSPGSIYGYTF. In DNA, the CDR3 is TGTGCCAGCAGCCCGGGATCTATCTATGGCTACACCTTC.

The chain recombines TRBV5-1 with TRBJ2-5; TRBD1 matches 12 bases. This CDR3 spans 15 amino acids. Germline V gene sequence: CDR1 SGHRS, CDR2 YFSETQ. V gave up 4 bases and J gave up 5 bases; unmatched junction bases: 6. CDR3 in DNA: TGCGCCAGCAGCCCGGGACAGGGGGCTATGGAGACCCAGTACTTC. It yields the protein CASSPGQGAMETQYF. The full variable domain, completed using reference TRBV5-1 and TRBJ2-5, is KAGVTQTPRYLIKTRGQQVTLSCSPISGHRSVSWYQQTPGQGLQFLFEYFSETQRNKGNFPGRFSGRQFSNSRSEMNVSTLELGDSALYLCASSPGQGAMETQYFGPGTRLLVL.

This clone was observed a single time. This rearrangement joins TRBV5-5 to TRBJ1-5; D gene uncertain. Germline V CDR1 and CDR2: SGHKS, YYEKEE (reference sequence). The CDR3 length is 14 residues. Trimming took off 2 bases at V and 0 bases at J, with 6 bases between the two ends. The CDR3 reads CASSFHSSNQPQHF. The CDR3 region has the DNA TGTGCCAGCAGCTTCCACAGTAGCAATCAGCCCCAGCATTTT.

The chain links TRBV5-1 to TRBJ1-6, with a tentative D call TRBD1 (6 bases). Germline lookup yields CDR1 SGHRS and CDR2 YFSETQ. CDR3 length: 14 residues. The V end was cut by 3 bases, the J end by 4 bases, with 8 bases between. CDR3 sequence (DNA): TGCGCCAGCAGCTCAGGGGCATATAATTCACCCCTCCACTTT. Protein product: CASSSGAYNSPLHF.

V usage is TRBV2 and J usage is TRBJ1-5, with 8 bases that match TRBD1. V trimming: 5 bases; J trimming: 2 bases; junction bases outside the gene matches: 8. The CDR3 has 16 amino acids. Germline V gene data show CDR1 as SNHLY and CDR2 as FYNNEI. The CDR3 sequence is CASSPPRGRGNQPQHF. CDR3 DNA sequence: TGTGCCAGCAGTCCCCCCAGGGGGCGCGGCAATCAGCCCCAGCATTTT. Looking up the rest from reference TRBV2 and TRBJ1-5 gives the full variable domain: EPEVTQTPSHQVTQMGQEVILRCVPISNHLYFYWYRQILGQKVEFLVSFYNNEISEKSEIFDDQFSVERPDGSNFTLKIRSTKLEDSAMYFCASSPPRGRGNQPQHFGDGTRLSIL.

The V call is TRBV7-9, the J call TRBJ2-2; 10 bases line up with TRBD1. The CDR3 has 16 residues. CDR1 SEHNR and CDR2 FQNEAQ come from the germline V gene (reference sequence). V shed 8 bases, J shed 5 bases, and the junction held 11 bases outside the gene matches. The CDR3 loop is CASRPSGTGDTGELFF. Here the CDR3 DNA reads TGTGCCAGCCGCCCTTCCGGGACAGGGGATACCGGGGAGCTGTTTTTT. Full variable domain (outside the CDR3, taken from reference TRBV7-9 and TRBJ2-2): DTGVSQNPRHKITKRGQNVTFRCDPISEHNRLYWYRQTLGQGPEFLTYFQNEAQLEKSRLLSDRFSAERPKGSFSTLEIQRTEQGDSAMYLCASRPSGTGDTGELFFGEGSRLTVL.

The chain joins TRBV7-9 to TRBJ1-2, with D possibly TRBD1 on 5 matching bases. V shed 3 bases and J shed 1 base, with 9 bases lying between them. The germline gives CDR1 SEHNR, CDR2 FQNEAQ (reference sequence). The CDR3 has 14 amino acids. The CDR3 loop is CASSLGQGNYGYTF. The CDR3 DNA reads as TGTGCCAGCAGCTTGGGGCAGGGTAACTATGGCTACACCTTC.

This clone has only a few counts. The rearrangement uses TRBV6-2 or TRBV6-3 and TRBJ1-5, with D uncertain. The CDR3 sequence is 15 residues long. Looked up from germline, CDR1 is MNHEY and CDR2 is SVGEGT. Trimming shortened V by 6 bases and J by 0 bases, and 12 bases separated the two germline ends. CDR3 DNA sequence: TGTGCCAGCAGCCCCATAGTCCTTAGCAATCAGCCCCAGCATTTT. It specifies CASSPIVLSNQPQHF.

V usage is TRBV4-1 and J usage is TRBJ1-3; the match to TRBD1 covers 8 bases. The trim removed 0 bases at V and 4 bases at J, leaving 5 bases unmatched. CDR1 and CDR2 from the germline V gene are MGHRA and YSYEKL. CDR3 length equals 16 residues. The CDR3 bases are TGCGCCAGCAGCCAAGAAGACAGGGGAATGGGAAACACCATATATTTT. It codes for CASSQEDRGMGNTIYF.

This chain joins TRBV5-1 and TRBJ1-2, with a tentative D call TRBD1 (6 bases). This CDR3 is built from 14 residues. The V gene lost 4 bases and the J gene lost 8 bases, with 18 bases spanning the gap. Per the germline V gene, CDR1 is SGHRS and CDR2 is YFSETQ. DNA of the CDR3: TGCGCCAGCAGCCCCACAGGGTCAATGGTCGGCTACACCTTC. Protein product: CASSPTGSMVGYTF.

The rearrangement uses TRBV6-2 or TRBV6-3 and TRBJ1-1; the match to TRBD1 covers 10 bases. Germline CDR1 and CDR2: MNHEY and SVGEGT. Unmatched junction bases numbered 5, after V lost 2 bases and J lost 2 bases. There are 16 residues in the CDR3. The CDR3 is CASSYRDRGRNTEAFF. In DNA, the CDR3 is TGTGCCAGCAGTTACCGGGACAGGGGAAGAAACACTGAAGCTTTCTTT.

This chain connects TRBV5-4 to TRBJ1-2, with D perhaps TRBD1 (6 bases). CDR1 is SGHNT and CDR2 is YYREEE in the germline V gene (reference sequence). V was cut by 1 base and J by 6 bases, with 10 bases left in between. The CDR3 loop spans 13 amino acids. CDR3 in amino acids: CASSLSRQDGYTF. The CDR3 region has the DNA TGTGCCAGCAGCTTGAGCCGACAGGATGGCTACACCTTC.

The V and J genes are TRBV3-1 (or the pseudogene TRBV3-2) and TRBJ1-1; 9 nucleotides line up with TRBD1. Losses at the gene ends were 6 bases for V and 5 bases for J; bases not matched to a gene: 7. The CDR3 covers 14 residues. Per the germline V gene, CDR1 is LGHDT and CDR2 is YNNKEL (reference sequence). This chain's CDR3 is CASRLQGAGTEAFF. CDR3 DNA sequence: TGTGCCAGCAGACTACAGGGGGCTGGGACTGAAGCTTTCTTT.

J is TRBJ1-2 and V is TRBV7-2; D remains unclear. The CDR3 has 15 amino acids. Trimming cost V 6 bases and J 4 bases, with 18 bases left between them. Germline loops: CDR1 SGHTA, CDR2 FQGNSA. The CDR3 bases are TGTGCCAGCAGTCAAGGGAGCAAGGTCCCCTATGGCTACACCTTC. Its protein product is CASSQGSKVPYGYTF.

The table lists this clone with a few counts. The gene calls are TRBV5-1 and TRBJ2-4; TRBD1 aligns across 8 bases. Looked up from germline, CDR1 is SGHRS and CDR2 is YFSETQ. The CDR3 sequence is 15 residues long. Unmatched junction bases numbered 11, after V lost 4 bases and J lost 8 bases. CDR3 protein: CASSPMGGQVDIQYF. The CDR3 DNA reads as TGCGCCAGCAGCCCGATGGGGGGACAGGTTGACATTCAGTACTTC.

This clone appeared a single time. The chain couples TRBV19 to TRBJ1-3, with D unclear. This CDR3 has 14 residues. V was clipped by 7 bases and J by 0 bases, with 10 bases between them. Germline V gene sequence: CDR1 LNHDA, CDR2 SQIVND (reference sequence). The CDR3 sequence is CASNPAGSGNTIYF. In DNA form, the CDR3 reads TGTGCCAGTAACCCCGCCGGCTCTGGAAACACCATATATTTT. Looking up the rest from reference TRBV19 and TRBJ1-3 gives the full variable domain: DGGITQSPKYLFRKEGQNVTLSCEQNLNHDAMYWYRQDPGQGLRLIYYSQIVNDFQKGDIAEGYSVSREKKESFPLTVTSAQKNPTAFYLCASNPAGSGNTIYFGEGSWLTVV.

The chain employs TRBV30 and TRBJ1-2, with TRBD1 as a possible D gene (5 bases). This CDR3 contains 12 residues. The germline gives CDR1 GTSNPN, CDR2 SVGIG (reference sequence). The V and J ends lost 4 bases and 4 bases respectively, with 10 bases between them. CDR3 sequence reads: CAWTAGRYGYTF. CDR3 nucleotide sequence: TGTGCCTGGACGGCAGGGCGCTATGGCTACACCTTC.

The chain recombines TRBV3-1 (or the pseudogene TRBV3-2) with TRBJ1-5, with D possibly matching TRBD1 (6 bases). With 1 base removed from V and 6 bases from J, the gap between germline ends came to 10 bases. The CDR3 contains 14 residues. The germline gives CDR1 LGHDT, CDR2 YNNKEL (reference sequence). DNA for the CDR3: TGTGCCAGCAGCCAAGCACAGGGCGGTCAGCCCCAGCATTTT. This translates into CASSQAQGGQPQHF.

V and J are TRBV30 and TRBJ1-1; no definite D call. Trimming took 0 bases from V and 0 from J, leaving 17 bases between them. The CDR3 covers 17 residues. In germline, CDR1 is GTSNPN, CDR2 SVGIG (reference sequence). CDR3 residues: CAWSVKDYWRLNTEAFF. Written as DNA, the CDR3 is TGTGCCTGGAGTGTAAAAGATTATTGGCGGTTGAACACTGAAGCTTTCTTT.

The J gene is TRBJ1-3, the V gene TRBV29-1; 7 bases match TRBD1. Germline V lookup: CDR1 SQVTM, CDR2 ANQGSEA. The CDR3 has 15 residues. J was trimmed by 0 bases and V by 6 bases; bases with no gene match: 8. CDR3 nucleotides: TGCAGCGTGGGGGGACAGTCCAACTCTGGAAACACCATATATTTT. Protein sequence: CSVGGQSNSGNTIYF.

The J gene is TRBJ2-1, the V gene TRBV5-6, with 7 bases aligning to TRBD1. After removal of 9 bases from V and 7 bases from J, the junction contained 7 bases not matched to a gene. CDR1 and CDR2 from the germline V gene are SGHDT and YYEEEE. This CDR3 region has 12 residues. CDR3 amino acids: CATDRDGNEQFF. The CDR3 nucleotides are TGTGCCACCGACAGGGATGGGAATGAGCAGTTCTTC.

This clone was recorded a few times. As DNA, the CDR3 is TGTGCCAGCTCACCACAGAGAGGGGGCGAGGGCTACACCTTC. It codes for CASSPQRGGEGYTF. The rearrangement joins TRBV18 to TRBJ1-2; TRBD1 matches at 7 bases. The CDR3 covers 14 residues. After removal of 1 base from V and 8 bases from J, the junction contained 7 bases not matched to a gene. Germline V gene sequence: CDR1 KGHSH, CDR2 LQKENI.